This T cell receptor beta chain was retrieved from a study of vaccination effects on CD4 cells after COVID-19. This CDR3 has 17 residues. J was trimmed by 2 bases and V by 4 bases; bases with no gene match: 6. The germline gives CDR1 SGDLS, CDR2 YYNGEE. This clone was observed a few times. The antigen is unknown. The method was immunoSEQ multiplex PCR; TCRdb's version includes in-frame clones alone and lacks a portion of them. The sample holds tens of thousands of clones; around 70% are singletons and the top ten take around 2.2%. The culture ran for 10 to 11 days, and then CD4+ T cells were isolated. Of the BNT162b2 and mRNA-1273 vaccines, participants received two doses of one or the other.

This receptor was obtained from a human donor who received a COVID-19 vaccine. Sequencing used CD4+ T cells from PBMCs cultured without peptide, obtained after COVID-19 vaccination. The chain links TRBV9 to TRBJ2-2; TRBD2 matches 12 bases. CDR3: CASSKLAGGPNTGELFF. CDR3 nucleotide sequence: TGTGCCAGCAGCAAACTAGCGGGGGGCCCCAACACCGGGGAGCTGTTTTTT.